The 18 T cell receptor beta chains in this list originate from one sample, sequenced in a study of shared clonotypes between healthy human individuals. CD45RO-negative, CCR7-selected cells formed the naive CD8 fraction, which excluded terminally differentiated effector memory CD45RA+ cells. Libraries were prepared by immunoSEQ multiplex PCR; TCRdb keeps only in-frame clonotypes and omits some of them. The table lists about 2.1 million clones, about 93% of them singletons, with roughly 1.7% in the top ten. The source material was naive CD8+ T cells from PBMCs. These receptors came from a man in his late teens or twenties in good health. Some clones in this sample may be carry-over from other donors' samples.

The genes are TRBV28 and TRBJ2-7, with unresolved D. The CDR3 loop spans 12 amino acids. V lost 3 bases and J lost 3, with 6 bases in between. Germline assignment: CDR1 MDHEN and CDR2 SYDVKM. This chain's CDR3 is CASSFPHYEQYF. For the CDR3, the DNA is TGTGCCAGCAGTTTCCCCCACTACGAGCAGTACTTC.

The chain has TRBV6-5 and TRBJ2-6; no reliable D call. The CDR3 is 12 amino acids. Germline CDR1 and CDR2: MNHEY and SVGAGI. V was shortened by 11 bases and J by 4 bases, with 9 bases between the two germline ends. This CDR3 reads CAARPGANVLTF. DNA for the CDR3: TGTGCCGCACGTCCCGGGGCCAACGTCCTGACTTTC.

V usage is TRBV4-1 and J usage is TRBJ2-1; possibly TRBD2 for D (5 bases). Deletions cut 0 bases from V and 7 bases from J, with 16 bases between. CDR3 length equals 16 residues. Germline lookup yields CDR1 MGHRA and CDR2 YSYEKL. This chain's CDR3 is CASSQEAAPGRNEQFF. The DNA of the CDR3 is TGCGCCAGCAGCCAAGAGGCGGCCCCGGGGAGAAATGAGCAGTTCTTC.

The chain couples TRBV19 to TRBJ1-1; D gene ambiguous. V was trimmed by 3 bases and J by 1 base, leaving 9 bases between them. CDR3 length equals 14 residues. Germline V gene data show CDR1 as LNHDA and CDR2 as SQIVND (reference sequence). Here the CDR3 DNA reads TGTGCCAGTAGTATTCGTCCAGGGAACACTGAAGCTTTCTTT. The encoded protein is CASSIRPGNTEAFF.

Many counts were recorded for this clone. This specimen includes other DNA sequences encoding the same CDR3. The V gene is TRBV9, the J gene TRBJ2-2; no clear D. The CDR3 runs to 13 residues. Germline assignment: CDR1 SGDLS and CDR2 YYNGEE. V was pared by 0 bases and J by 1 base, with 1 base between. The CDR3 DNA is TGTGCCAGCAGCGTAGGGAACACCGGGGAGCTGTTTTTT. Its protein is CASSVGNTGELFF.

V and J are TRBV2 and TRBJ1-5; maybe TRBD1 (5 bases). Germline values: CDR1 SNHLY, CDR2 FYNNEI. Trimming took off 4 bases at V and 1 base at J, with 17 bases between the two ends. The CDR3 runs 17 residues. In DNA, the CDR3 is TGTGCCAGCAGTGGGCCCCGGGTAGGGGCCAGCAATCAGCCCCAGCATTTT. Amino acids: CASSGPRVGASNQPQHF.

The chain combines TRBV28 with TRBJ1-2, with 9 bases lining up with TRBD1. Germline assignment: CDR1 MDHEN and CDR2 SYDVKM. The J segment lost 8 bases and the V segment lost 7 bases, leaving 14 bases of the junction unmatched. The CDR3 sequence is 15 residues long. CDR3 amino acids: CASTHHLQGAEGYTF. The DNA for the CDR3 is TGTGCCAGCACCCACCACTTACAGGGGGCAGAAGGCTACACCTTC.

This chain connects TRBV7-8 to TRBJ2-5, with D possibly being TRBD1 (5 bases). The CDR3 is 14 residues long. In germline, CDR1 is SGHVS, CDR2 FQNEAQ. The V end was cut by 5 bases, the J end by 5 bases, with 15 bases between. The CDR3 DNA is TGTGCCAGCAGCGCACACCGAAAGGGGGAGACCCAGTACTTC. Protein: CASSAHRKGETQYF.

The rearrangement links TRBV28 to TRBJ2-7; D is perhaps TRBD1 (6 bases). Germline V gene lookup returns CDR1 MDHEN and CDR2 SYDVKM. The CDR3 extends over 14 amino acids. Trimming pared 1 base from V and 2 bases from J, leaving 9 bases between. CDR3 protein: CASSLFTGPYEQYF. In DNA, the CDR3 is TGTGCCAGCAGTTTATTCACAGGGCCCTACGAGCAGTACTTC.

The chain carries TRBV7-9 and TRBJ2-1; no clear D. The CDR3 has 17 amino acids. V was cut by 1 base and J by 0 bases, with 13 bases left in between. Germline lookup yields CDR1 SEHNR and CDR2 FQNEAQ (reference sequence). Here the CDR3 DNA reads TGTGCCAGCAGCTTAGAATCGGTGGTGAGCTCCTACAATGAGCAGTTCTTC. As protein: CASSLESVVSSYNEQFF.

In regard to this clone: This sequence may be a read error, since a much larger clone differs from it by one base. This rearrangement joins TRBV7-8 to TRBJ2-1; the D is unclear. The CDR3 totals 12 residues. The V gene lost 3 bases and the J gene lost 6 bases, with 6 bases spanning the gap. The germline CDR1 and CDR2 sequences are SGHVS and FQNEAQ. The CDR3 region is CASSFFINEQFF. The CDR3 DNA reads as TGTGCCAGCAGCTTTTTTATCAATGAGCAGTTCTTC. Full variable domain (rest looked up from reference TRBV7-8 and TRBJ2-1): GAGVSQSPRYKVAKRGQDVALRCDPISGHVSLFWYQQALGQGPEFLTYFQNEAQLDKSGLPSDRFFAERPEGSVSTLKIQRTQQEDSAVYLCASSFFINEQFFGPGTRLTVL.

The rearrangement links TRBV27 to TRBJ2-7; D is perhaps TRBD2 (6 bases). The CDR3 contains 15 residues. V dropped 5 bases and J dropped 0 bases, with 14 bases sitting between them. The germline CDR1 and CDR2 sequences are MNHEY and SMNVEV (reference sequence). The CDR3 DNA follows: TGTGCCAGCAGTCCGCTGACGGGACTCTCCTACGAGCAGTACTTC. Translation gives CASSPLTGLSYEQYF.

CDR3 loop: CASSLDRLTNTGELFF. CDR3 coding DNA: TGTGCCAGCAGCTTGGACAGACTCACTAACACCGGGGAGCTGTTTTTT. The V and J genes are TRBV5-6 and TRBJ2-2; D unclear. The CDR3 covers 16 residues. CDR1 is SGHDT, CDR2 YYEEEE, per germline. Between the trimmed V and J ends, which lost 0 bases and 2 bases, there was a span of 11 bases.

The V and J genes are TRBV5-6 and TRBJ1-5; D possibly corresponds to TRBD1 (5 bases). The CDR3 is 14 amino acids. Trimming pared 2 bases from V and 4 bases from J, leaving 10 bases between. Germline values: CDR1 SGHDT, CDR2 YYEEEE. CDR3 in DNA: TGTGCCAGCAGCTTCCAGGGTCGGAATCAGCCCCAGCATTTT. Its translation is CASSFQGRNQPQHF.

This chain links TRBV12-5 with TRBJ1-2; D is perhaps TRBD1 (6 bases). Germline V gives CDR1 LGHNT, CDR2 FRNRAP. The CDR3 loop spans 14 amino acids. Trimming took 4 bases from V and 6 from J, leaving 15 bases between them. CDR3 in amino acids: CASGSGTSPDGYTF. DNA for the CDR3: TGTGCTAGTGGTTCCGGGACAAGCCCTGATGGCTACACCTTC.

The CDR3 here is CASTSRVSSDEQYF. The CDR3 region has the DNA TGTGCCAGCACCTCCCGGGTGTCGTCCGACGAGCAGTACTTC. This chain joins TRBV27 and TRBJ2-7; D call uncertain. This CDR3 has 14 amino acids. CDR1 is MNHEY, CDR2 SMNVEV, per germline (reference sequence). Between the trimmed V and J ends, which lost 7 bases and 5 bases, there was a span of 18 bases.

The rearrangement links TRBV9 to TRBJ2-5; tentative D call: TRBD2 (6 bases). Deletions cut 3 bases from V and 5 bases from J, with 23 bases between. This CDR3 has 17 amino acids. CDR1 SGDLS and CDR2 YYNGEE come from the germline V gene. CDR3 DNA: TGTGCCAGCAGCGCTCCCACGTGGGGGGACGCGGGTGAGACCCAGTACTTC. It is translated as CASSAPTWGDAGETQYF.

The chain joins TRBV5-1 to TRBJ2-7; either TRBD1 or TRBD2 may supply D (5 bases each). The CDR3 sequence is 12 residues long. Trimming took 3 bases from V and 7 from J, leaving 11 bases between them. Per germline, CDR1 SGHRS and CDR2 YFSETQ. CDR3 residues: CASSWGPGEQYF. The CDR3 DNA reads as TGCGCCAGCAGCTGGGGACCGGGTGAGCAGTACTTC. The full variable domain, its missing parts supplied by reference TRBV5-1 and TRBJ2-7, is KAGVTQTPRYLIKTRGQQVTLSCSPISGHRSVSWYQQTPGQGLQFLFEYFSETQRNKGNFPGRFSGRQFSNSRSEMNVSTLELGDSALYLCASSWGPGEQYFGPGTRLTVT.